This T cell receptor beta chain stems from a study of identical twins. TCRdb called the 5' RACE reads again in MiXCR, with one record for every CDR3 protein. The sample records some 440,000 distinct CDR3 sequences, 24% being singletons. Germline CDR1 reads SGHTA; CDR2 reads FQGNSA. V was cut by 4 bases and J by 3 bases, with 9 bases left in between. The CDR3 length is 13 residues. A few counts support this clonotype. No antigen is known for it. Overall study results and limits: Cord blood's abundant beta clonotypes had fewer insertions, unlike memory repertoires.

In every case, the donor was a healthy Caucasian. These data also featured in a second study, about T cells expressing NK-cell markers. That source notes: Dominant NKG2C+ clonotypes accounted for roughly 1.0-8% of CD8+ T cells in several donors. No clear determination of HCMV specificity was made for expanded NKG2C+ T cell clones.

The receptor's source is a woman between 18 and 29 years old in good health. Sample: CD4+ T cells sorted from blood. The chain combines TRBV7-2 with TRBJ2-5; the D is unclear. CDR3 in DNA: TGTGCCAGCAGCTCTCACAGAGAAGAGACCCAGTACTTC. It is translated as CASSSHREETQYF. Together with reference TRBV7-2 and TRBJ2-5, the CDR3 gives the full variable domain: GAGVSQSPSNKVTEKGKDVELRCDPISGHTALYWYRQSLGQGLEFLIYFQGNSAPDKSGLPSDRFSAERTGGSVSTLTIQRTQQEDSAVYLCASSSHREETQYFGPGTRLLVL.